This paragraph covers one T cell receptor beta chain sequence. The source of the sample is a study of blood T cell repertoires in COVID-19. Study as a whole: Researchers got acute and convalescent COVID-19 samples from the United States, Italy and Spain. Sources were T cells, B-cell-depleted T cells, or PBMCs; the material itself was cDNA or gDNA.

Per germline, CDR1 LGHNA and CDR2 YSLEER. The junction had 7 bases not matched to a gene; V was cut back by 0 bases and J by 0 bases. The CDR3 has 19 amino acids. Original data processing: Nucleated cell counts were estimated from reference gene primer amplification. Clones were sequenced by immunoSEQ multiplex PCR, and TCRdb holds only the in-frame ones, with some missing. V, J and clone size derive from that table, while D and trimming were established from the DNA sequence. The table lists about 300,000 clones, around 84% of them singletons. V usage is TRBV4-3 and J usage is TRBJ2-5; 13 nucleotides match TRBD2. Sequencing was done on a sample of peripheral blood. This clonotype was obtained from a man between 65 and 85 years old with acute or convalescent COVID-19. In nucleotides, the CDR3 is TGCGCCAGCAGCCAAGATCCGACTAGCGGGGGGATCCACCAAGAGACCCAGTACTTC. The encoded protein is CASSQDPTSGGIHQETQYF.